A selection of T cell receptor beta chains follows, all from one sample in a study of T cells in tumors after PD-1 blockade. Here immunoSEQ multiplex PCR was the method, and the copy in TCRdb shows in-frame clones only, minus some. The data contain approximately 34,000 clones, roughly 73% of them singletons. The starting material was PBMCs, obtained after anti-PD-1 treatment. The receptors stem from a human donor with basal cell carcinoma. Each CDR3 is given with its conserved first and last residue. The order of the fields is clone size, D gene, J gene, V gene, CDR3 protein, CDR3 DNA. D genes are given only for firm matches. A clone size is listed for some rows: how often the clone was seen (once, few, many), or a class if it is expanded.

- | - | TRBJ2-6 | TRBV3-1/TRBV3-2 | CASSQRVGVNVLTF | TGTGCCAGCAGCCAAAGGGTCGGAGTCAACGTCCTGACTTTC
- | TRBD1 | TRBJ2-2 | TRBV28 | CASSFGTGALGELFF | TGTGCCAGCAGTTTCGGGACAGGGGCTCTGGGGGAGCTGTTTTTT
- | - | TRBJ1-2 | TRBV19 | CASSIGRIYGYTF | TGTGCCAGTAGTATCGGCCGGATCTATGGCTACACCTTC
few | - | TRBJ2-5 | TRBV7-6 | CASSQRATETQYF | TGTGCCAGCAGCCAGAGGGCAACAGAGACCCAGTACTTC
- | - | TRBJ2-5 | TRBV6-5 | CASSYLFGRTQETQYF | TGTGCCAGCAGTTACCTTTTCGGGCGGACGCAAGAGACCCAGTACTTC
few | - | TRBJ1-4 | TRBV19 | CASSSNREKLFF | TGTGCCAGTAGTAGCAACCGTGAAAAACTGTTTTTT
- | - | TRBJ1-3 | TRBV27 | CASSQYGAGGNTIYF | TGTGCCAGCAGTCAATACGGGGCGGGTGGAAACACCATATATTTT
- | - | TRBJ1-2 | TRBV25-1 | CASRSWGDGYTF | TGTGCCAGCAGATCGTGGGGAGATGGCTACACCTTC
- | TRBD2 | TRBJ2-1 | TRBV24-1 | CATSDPTGGRRHEQFF | TGTGCCACCAGTGACCCAACCGGGGGGAGAAGACATGAGCAGTTCTTC
- | - | TRBJ2-6 | TRBV2 | CASSSTVGSGANVLTF | TGTGCCAGCAGTTCGACGGTGGGTTCGGGGGCCAACGTCCTGACTTTC
- | - | TRBJ2-2 | TRBV19 | CATESGTEVTGELFF | TGTGCCACCGAATCGGGGACGGAGGTTACCGGGGAGCTGTTTTTT
few | TRBD1 | TRBJ1-2 | TRBV28 | CASSSPDRLEGGWYTF | TGTGCCAGCAGTTCCCCGGACAGGTTAGAGGGAGGTTGGTACACCTTC
- | TRBD1 | TRBJ2-7 | TRBV5-1 | CASSWDSGSEQYF | TGCGCCAGCAGCTGGGACAGTGGGTCGGAGCAGTACTTC
- | TRBD1 | TRBJ1-1 | TRBV10-3 | CAISERKVTGKTEAFF | TGTGCCATCAGTGAGCGGAAGGTGACAGGGAAGACTGAAGCTTTCTTT
- | - | TRBJ1-4 | TRBV7-2 | CASSSDGATNEKLFF | TGTGCCAGCAGCTCTGACGGTGCAACTAATGAAAAACTGTTTTTT
- | - | TRBJ2-7 | TRBV28 | CASTDDHYEQYF | TGTGCCAGCACTGACGACCACTACGAGCAGTACTTC
- | - | TRBJ1-4 | TRBV25-1 | CASSERRPRDEKLFF | TGTGCCAGCAGTGAAAGACGACCAAGGGATGAAAAACTGTTTTTT
once | TRBD1 | TRBJ2-1 | TRBV20-1 | CSASERGRPIYYNEQFF | TGCAGTGCTAGTGAGAGGGGGCGCCCCATCTACTACAATGAGCAGTTCTTC
- | - | TRBJ2-2 | TRBV7-9 | CASSPRAASTGELFF | TGTGCCAGCAGCCCACGGGCTGCGTCGACCGGGGAGCTGTTTTTT
few | - | TRBJ1-5 | TRBV5-6 | CASSLGLYSNQPQHF | TGTGCCAGCAGCTTGGGACTTTATAGCAATCAGCCCCAGCATTTT
- | - | TRBJ1-1 | TRBV23-1 | CASSQSRGCGGGGIMNTEAFF | TGCGCCAGCAGTCAATCGAGAGGTTGTGGGGGAGGGGGAATCATGAACACTGAAGCTTTCTTT
- | - | TRBJ2-7 | TRBV13 | CASSLETGASLPEQYF | TGTGCCAGCAGCTTAGAAACGGGGGCCTCTCTCCCCGAGCAGTACTTC
many | - | TRBJ1-5 | TRBV2 | CASRRGDTNQPQHF | TGTGCCAGCAGGAGGGGGGACACCAATCAGCCCCAGCATTTT
- | - | TRBJ2-3 | TRBV7-3 | CASSPGGGTDTQYF | TGTGCCAGCAGCCCCGGTGGAGGCACAGATACGCAGTATTTT
- | - | TRBJ2-2 | TRBV12-5 | CASGLLRGGGELFF | TGTGCTAGTGGTTTGCTGAGGGGCGGCGGGGAGCTGTTTTTT
- | - | TRBJ1-3 | TRBV7-9 | CASSLGAGDGNTIYF | TGTGCCAGCAGCTTAGGGGCAGGGGATGGAAACACCATATATTTT
- | - | TRBJ1-2 | TRBV7-9 | CASSLPSIRGGYTF | TGTGCCAGCAGCTTACCTTCTATTCGGGGTGGCTACACCTTC
once | - | TRBJ2-1 | TRBV7-7 | CASSQDYPSSYNEQFF | TGTGCTAGCAGCCAGGACTACCCCAGCTCCTACAATGAGCAGTTCTTC
many | - | TRBJ1-3 | TRBV5-1 | CASSLGFGGNSGNTIYF | TGCGCCAGCAGCTTGGGTTTTGGGGGGAACTCTGGAAACACCATATATTTT
- | - | TRBJ2-7 | TRBV7-3 | CASSFANSYEQYF | TGTGCCAGCAGCTTCGCAAACTCCTACGAGCAGTACTTC
many | - | TRBJ1-1 | TRBV28 | CASSPFRQNTEAFF | TGTGCCAGCAGCCCTTTCCGACAGAACACTGAAGCTTTCTTT
- | TRBD2 | TRBJ2-3 | TRBV6-1 | CASSENGAGGSTDTQYF | TGTGCCAGCAGTGAAAATGGAGCGGGAGGTAGCACAGATACGCAGTATTTT
- | - | TRBJ2-3 | TRBV5-1 | CASSSGSRWDTQYF | TGCGCCAGCAGCTCTGGATCACGATGGGATACGCAGTATTTT
- | - | TRBJ1-5 | TRBV4-2 | CASSQEGPGNPSQSAQHF | TGTGCCAGCAGCCAGGAGGGTCCGGGGAACCCTTCTCAATCAGCCCAGCATTTT
- | TRBD1 | TRBJ2-3 | TRBV15 | CATATGLSTDTQYF | TGTGCCACGGCGACAGGGTTGAGCACAGATACGCAGTATTTT
- | TRBD1 | TRBJ1-5 | TRBV19 | CASSADRDEPQHF | TGTGCCAGTAGTGCGGACAGGGATGAGCCCCAGCATTTT
- | - | TRBJ1-6 | TRBV28 | CASSLFGQGRKSPLHF | TGTGCCAGCAGTTTATTTGGCCAGGGGAGGAAATCACCCCTCCACTTT
- | TRBD2 | TRBJ2-7 | TRBV7-8 | CASSSGTSGDAYSYEQYF | TGTGCCAGCAGCTCCGGGACTAGCGGGGACGCGTACTCCTACGAGCAGTACTTC
few | TRBD2 | TRBJ2-3 | TRBV5-1 | CASSSTGAGGTDTQYF | TGCGCCAGCAGCAGCACAGGGGCGGGAGGGACAGATACGCAGTATTTT
- | - | TRBJ2-7 | TRBV19 | CASSLQGGREQYF | TGTGCCAGTAGTCTTCAGGGGGGACGGGAGCAGTACTTC
- | - | TRBJ2-1 | TRBV12-3/TRBV12-4 | CASSRTNNEQFF | TGTGCCAGCAGTAGGACGAACAATGAGCAGTTCTTC
once | - | TRBJ2-1 | TRBV5-1 | CASSLALGSDYNEQFF | TGCGCCAGCAGCTTGGCCCTGGGGTCCGACTACAATGAGCAGTTCTTC
- | TRBD2 | TRBJ2-3 | TRBV7-2 | CASSSDGTSGTDTQYF | TGTGCCAGCAGCTCCGACGGGACTAGCGGCACAGATACGCAGTATTTT
once | TRBD1 | TRBJ1-4 | TRBV6-5 | CAGSPGQGYEKLFF | TGTGCCGGGTCCCCGGGACAGGGTTATGAAAAACTGTTTTTT
- | TRBD2 | TRBJ2-1 | TRBV10-3 | CAISNLAGSSYNEQFF | TGTGCCATCAGTAACCTAGCGGGGAGCTCCTACAATGAGCAGTTCTTC
- | TRBD1 | TRBJ2-2 | TRBV24-1 | CATSDHRQGATGELFF | TGTGCCACCAGTGATCATCGACAGGGAGCCACCGGGGAGCTGTTTTTT
- | - | TRBJ2-5 | TRBV2 | CASSPDIQETQYF | TGTGCCAGCAGTCCGGATATCCAAGAGACCCAGTACTTC
once | - | TRBJ1-1 | TRBV24-1 | CATRGTGGAAEAFF | TGTGCCACCAGGGGCACTGGGGGCGCCGCTGAAGCTTTCTTT
- | - | TRBJ1-1 | TRBV19 | CASRTDRRREAFF | TGTGCCAGTAGAACCGACCGGCGCAGAGAAGCTTTCTTT
- | - | TRBJ1-2 | TRBV19 | CASSSGIRKNYGYTF | TGTGCCAGTAGCTCAGGGATCCGAAAGAACTATGGCTACACCTTC
few | TRBD2 | TRBJ2-3 | TRBV14 | CASSQAPGLAGGRGDTQYF | TGTGCCAGCAGCCAAGCCCCGGGACTAGCGGGAGGCCGGGGAGATACGCAGTATTTT
- | TRBD2 | TRBJ2-1 | TRBV7-3 | CASTLEREGQFF | TGTGCCAGCACCCTGGAGCGGGAAGGGCAGTTCTTC
- | - | TRBJ1-6 | TRBV27 | CASSLRKDSPLHF | TGTGCCAGCAGTTTGCGTAAGGATTCACCCCTCCACTTT
- | - | TRBJ2-7 | TRBV19 | CASSIGTRLPYEQYF | TGTGCCAGTAGTATAGGGACAAGGCTCCCCTACGAGCAGTACTTC